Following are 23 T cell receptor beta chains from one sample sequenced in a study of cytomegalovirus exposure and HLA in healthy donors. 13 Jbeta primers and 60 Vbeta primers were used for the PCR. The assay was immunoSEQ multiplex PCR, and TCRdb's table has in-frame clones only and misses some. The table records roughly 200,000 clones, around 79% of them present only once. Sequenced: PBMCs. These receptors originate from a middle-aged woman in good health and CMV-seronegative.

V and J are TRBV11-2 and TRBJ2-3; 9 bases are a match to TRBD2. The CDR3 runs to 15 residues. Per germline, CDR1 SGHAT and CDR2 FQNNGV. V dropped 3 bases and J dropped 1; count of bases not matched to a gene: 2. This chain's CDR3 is CASSFKREGTDTQYF. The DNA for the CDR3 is TGTGCCAGCAGCTTTAAGCGGGAGGGCACAGATACGCAGTATTTT.

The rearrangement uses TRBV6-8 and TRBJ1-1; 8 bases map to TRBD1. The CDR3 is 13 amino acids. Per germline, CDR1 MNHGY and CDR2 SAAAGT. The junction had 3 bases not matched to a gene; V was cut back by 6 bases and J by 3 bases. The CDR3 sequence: CASRATGDTEAFF. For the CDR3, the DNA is TGTGCCAGCAGAGCGACAGGGGACACTGAAGCTTTCTTT.

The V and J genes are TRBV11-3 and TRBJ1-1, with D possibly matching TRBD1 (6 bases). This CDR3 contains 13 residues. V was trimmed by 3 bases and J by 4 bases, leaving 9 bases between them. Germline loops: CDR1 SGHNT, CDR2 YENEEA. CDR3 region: CASSFLGATEAFF. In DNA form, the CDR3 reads TGTGCCAGCAGCTTTCTGGGGGCCACTGAAGCTTTCTTT. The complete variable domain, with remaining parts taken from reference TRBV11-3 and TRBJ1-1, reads EAGVVQSPRYKIIEKKQPVAFWCNPISGHNTLYWYLQNLGQGPELLIRYENEEAVDDSQLPKDRFSAERLKGVDSTLKIQPAELGDSAVYLCASSFLGATEAFFGQGTRLTVV.

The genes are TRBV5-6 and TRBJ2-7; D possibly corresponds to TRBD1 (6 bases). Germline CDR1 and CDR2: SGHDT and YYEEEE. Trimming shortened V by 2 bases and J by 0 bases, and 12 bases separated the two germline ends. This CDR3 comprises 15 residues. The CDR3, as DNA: TGTGCCAGCAGCTTTGCTCCGGACAGCTCCTACGAGCAGTACTTC. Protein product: CASSFAPDSSYEQYF.

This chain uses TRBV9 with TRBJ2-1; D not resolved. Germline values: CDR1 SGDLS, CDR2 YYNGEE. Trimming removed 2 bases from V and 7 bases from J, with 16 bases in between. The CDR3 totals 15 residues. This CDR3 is CASSVGPDPRNEQFF. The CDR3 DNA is TGTGCCAGCAGCGTGGGCCCAGATCCCCGGAATGAGCAGTTCTTC. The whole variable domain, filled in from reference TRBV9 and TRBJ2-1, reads DSGVTQTPKHLITATGQRVTLRCSPRSGDLSVYWYQQSLDQGLQFLIQYYNGEERAKGNILERFSAQQFPDLHSELNLSSLELGDSALYFCASSVGPDPRNEQFFGPGTRLTVL.

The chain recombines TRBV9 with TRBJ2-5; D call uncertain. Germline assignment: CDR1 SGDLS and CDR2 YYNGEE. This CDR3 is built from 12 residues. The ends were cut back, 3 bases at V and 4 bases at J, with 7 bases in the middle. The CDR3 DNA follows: TGTGCCAGCAGCGATTCGGGAGAGACCCAGTACTTC. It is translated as CASSDSGETQYF.

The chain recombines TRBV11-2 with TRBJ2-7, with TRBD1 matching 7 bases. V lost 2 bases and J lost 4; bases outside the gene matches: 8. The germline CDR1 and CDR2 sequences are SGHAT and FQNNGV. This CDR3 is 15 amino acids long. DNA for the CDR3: TGTGCCAGCAGCTTACAGGGGGTGTGGGTATACGAGCAGTACTTC. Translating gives CASSLQGVWVYEQYF.

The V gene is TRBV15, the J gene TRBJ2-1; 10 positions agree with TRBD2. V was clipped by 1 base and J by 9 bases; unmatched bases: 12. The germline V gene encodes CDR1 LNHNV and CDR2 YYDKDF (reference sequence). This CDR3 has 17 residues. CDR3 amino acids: CATSRVSGRASTSEQFF. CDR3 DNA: TGTGCCACCAGCAGAGTCAGCGGGAGGGCCTCTACGAGTGAGCAGTTCTTC.

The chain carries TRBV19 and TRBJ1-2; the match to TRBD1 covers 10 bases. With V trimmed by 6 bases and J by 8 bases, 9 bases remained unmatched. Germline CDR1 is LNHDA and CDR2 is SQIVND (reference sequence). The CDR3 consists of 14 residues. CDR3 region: CASSIDRGRSGYTF. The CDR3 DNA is TGTGCCAGTAGCATCGACAGGGGGCGGTCGGGCTACACCTTC.

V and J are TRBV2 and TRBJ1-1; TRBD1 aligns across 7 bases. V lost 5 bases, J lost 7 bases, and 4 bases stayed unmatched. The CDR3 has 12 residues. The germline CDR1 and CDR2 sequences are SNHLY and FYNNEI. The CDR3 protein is CASSPGQLEAFF. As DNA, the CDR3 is TGTGCCAGCAGTCCGGGACAGCTTGAAGCTTTCTTT.

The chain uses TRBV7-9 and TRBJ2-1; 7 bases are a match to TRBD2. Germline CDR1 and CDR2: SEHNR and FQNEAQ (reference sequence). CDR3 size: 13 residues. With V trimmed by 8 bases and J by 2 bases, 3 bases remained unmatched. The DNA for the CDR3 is TGTGCCAGCGGCGGGACTACCTACAATGAGCAGTTCTTC. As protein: CASGGTTYNEQFF. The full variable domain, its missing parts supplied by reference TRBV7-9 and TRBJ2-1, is DTGVSQNPRHKITKRGQNVTFRCDPISEHNRLYWYRQTLGQGPEFLTYFQNEAQLEKSRLLSDRFSAERPKGSFSTLEIQRTEQGDSAMYLCASGGTTYNEQFFGPGTRLTVL.

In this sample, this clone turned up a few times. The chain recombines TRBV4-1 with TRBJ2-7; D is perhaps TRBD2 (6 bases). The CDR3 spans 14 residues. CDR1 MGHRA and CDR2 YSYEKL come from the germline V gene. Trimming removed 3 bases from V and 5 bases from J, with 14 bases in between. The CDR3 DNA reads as TGCGCCAGCAGCCAGCGGGACTGGGAAAACGAGCAGTACTTC. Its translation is CASSQRDWENEQYF.

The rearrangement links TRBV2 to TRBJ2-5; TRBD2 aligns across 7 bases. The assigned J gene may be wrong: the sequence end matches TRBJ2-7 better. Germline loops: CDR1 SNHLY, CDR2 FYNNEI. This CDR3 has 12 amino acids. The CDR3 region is CASKGGKYEQYF. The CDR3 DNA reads TGTGCCAGCAAGGGAGGGAAGTACGAGCAGTACTTC.

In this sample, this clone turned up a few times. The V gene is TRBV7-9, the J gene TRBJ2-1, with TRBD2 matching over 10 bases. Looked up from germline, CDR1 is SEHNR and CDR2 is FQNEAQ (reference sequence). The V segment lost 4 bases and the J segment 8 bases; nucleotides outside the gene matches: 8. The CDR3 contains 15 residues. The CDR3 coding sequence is TGTGCCAGCAGCTCGACAGGGACTAGCGCCCATGAGCAGTTCTTC. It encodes CASSSTGTSAHEQFF.

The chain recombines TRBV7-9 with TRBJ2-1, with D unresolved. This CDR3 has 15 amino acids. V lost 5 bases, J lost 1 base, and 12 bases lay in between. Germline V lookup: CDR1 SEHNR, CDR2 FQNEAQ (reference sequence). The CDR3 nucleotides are TGTGCCAGCAGCCAGGTACGGTTTTCCTACAATGAGCAGTTCTTC. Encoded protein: CASSQVRFSYNEQFF.

The CDR3 DNA follows: TGTGCCAGCAGCTTTGGGCCCAGGGAGACCCAGTACTTC. Translation gives CASSFGPRETQYF. The chain recombines TRBV5-4 with TRBJ2-5, with D uncertain. The V end lost 2 bases, the J end lost 5 bases, and 10 bases lay between the germline ends. Looked up from germline, CDR1 is SGHNT and CDR2 is YYREEE (reference sequence). The CDR3 consists of 13 residues.

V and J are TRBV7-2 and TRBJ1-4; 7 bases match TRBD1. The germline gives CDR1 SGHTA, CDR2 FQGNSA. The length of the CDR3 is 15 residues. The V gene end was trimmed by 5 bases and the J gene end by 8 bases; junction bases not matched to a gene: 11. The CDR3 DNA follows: TGTGCCAGCAGCCGACAGGGAGGATTCCAGGAAAAACTGTTTTTT. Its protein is CASSRQGGFQEKLFF.

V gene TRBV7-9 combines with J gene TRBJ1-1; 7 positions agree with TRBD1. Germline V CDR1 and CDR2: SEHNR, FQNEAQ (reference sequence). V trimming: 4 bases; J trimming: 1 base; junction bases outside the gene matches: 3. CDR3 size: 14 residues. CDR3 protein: CASSYRDRNTEAFF. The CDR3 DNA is TGTGCCAGCAGCTACCGGGACAGGAACACTGAAGCTTTCTTT.

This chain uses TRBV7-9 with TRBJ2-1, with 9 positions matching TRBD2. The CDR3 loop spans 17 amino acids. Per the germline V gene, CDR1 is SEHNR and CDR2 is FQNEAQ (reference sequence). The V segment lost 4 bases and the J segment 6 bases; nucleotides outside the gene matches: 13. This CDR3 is CASSSGRLAGSGNEQFF. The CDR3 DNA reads TGTGCCAGCAGCTCCGGGCGGCTAGCGGGATCTGGCAATGAGCAGTTCTTC.

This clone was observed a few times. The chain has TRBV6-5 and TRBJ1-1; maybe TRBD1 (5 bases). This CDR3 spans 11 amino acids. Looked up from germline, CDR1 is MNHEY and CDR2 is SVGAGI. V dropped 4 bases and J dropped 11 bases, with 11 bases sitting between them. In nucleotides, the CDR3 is TGTGCCAGCAGTTCGGGGGGAGTTGCTTTCTTT. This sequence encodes CASSSGGVAFF.

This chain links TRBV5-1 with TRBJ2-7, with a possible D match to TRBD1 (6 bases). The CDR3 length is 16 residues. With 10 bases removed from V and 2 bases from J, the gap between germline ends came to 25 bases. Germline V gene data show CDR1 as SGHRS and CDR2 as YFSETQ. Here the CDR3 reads CAGNTYNRVEPYEQYF. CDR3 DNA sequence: TGCGCCGGCAACACATATAACAGGGTAGAACCCTACGAGCAGTACTTC.

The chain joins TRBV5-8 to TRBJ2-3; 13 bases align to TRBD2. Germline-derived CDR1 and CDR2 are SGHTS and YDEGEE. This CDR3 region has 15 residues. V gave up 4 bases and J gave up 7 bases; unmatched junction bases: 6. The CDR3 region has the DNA TGTGCCAGCAGCCCAGGACTAGCGGGAGTATATACGCAGTATTTT. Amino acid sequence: CASSPGLAGVYTQYF.

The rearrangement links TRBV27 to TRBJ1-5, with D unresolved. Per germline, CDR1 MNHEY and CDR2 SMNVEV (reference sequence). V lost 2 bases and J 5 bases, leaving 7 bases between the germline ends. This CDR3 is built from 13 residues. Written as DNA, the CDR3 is TGTGCCAGCAGTTTAGGGCGAGATCAGCCCCAGCATTTT. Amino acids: CASSLGRDQPQHF.